This paragraph covers one TCR beta chain sequence. V was shortened by 0 bases and J by 4 bases, with 7 bases between the two germline ends. The CDR3 spans 14 residues. The V gene's germline CDR1 is SEHNR and CDR2 FQNEAQ (reference sequence). The sample is drawn from a study of T cell changes during pregnancy in multiple sclerosis. Here immunoSEQ multiplex PCR was the method, and the copy in TCRdb shows in-frame clones only, minus some. Among 60,000 to 90,000 clones, 92% were seen once, and the ten largest hold 1.6%. Here the sequenced sample was peripheral blood, taken in the first trimester of pregnancy. The chain recombines TRBV7-9 with TRBJ2-1; possible D gene TRBD2, 6 bases. The clonotype originates from a female donor in good health, enrolled as a control in a pregnancy study. CDR3 loop: CASSLASGYNEQFF. Written as DNA, the CDR3 is TGTGCCAGCAGCTTAGCTAGCGGATACAATGAGCAGTTCTTC.